These 4 T cell receptor beta chains share one sample of origin, sequenced in a study of T cell responses to AZD1222 COVID-19 vaccine. Method: immunoSEQ multiplex PCR; TCRdb's copy keeps in-frame clones and lacks some. The sample lists approximately 120,000 clones; 91% were seen once. Sequenced material: peripheral blood, taken on day 0 of AZD1222 vaccination. These receptors originate from an adult in good health.

CDR3 bases: TGTGCTAGTGGTTTGGTGTCCGTCAATCAGCCCCAGCATTTT. Residues: CASGLVSVNQPQHF. The V gene is TRBV12-5, the J gene TRBJ1-5; D remains unclear. CDR3 size: 14 residues. CDR1 is LGHNT and CDR2 is FRNRAP in the germline V gene. The ends were cut back, 0 bases at V and 3 bases at J, with 6 bases in the middle.

The J gene is TRBJ2-1, the V gene TRBV4-1; 13 bases are shared with TRBD2. The V gene end was trimmed by 4 bases and the J gene end by 3 bases; junction bases not matched to a gene: 3. CDR1 MGHRA and CDR2 YSYEKL come from the germline V gene. CDR3 size: 16 residues. For the CDR3, the DNA is TGCGCCAGCAGCCTACTAGCGGGGGGGAACTACAATGAGCAGTTCTTC. As protein: CASSLLAGGNYNEQFF.

V and J are TRBV6-4 and TRBJ2-1; possibly TRBD2 for D (5 bases). The CDR3 is made up of 14 amino acids. The V end was cut by 5 bases, the J end by 9 bases, with 17 bases between. Germline V lookup: CDR1 MRHNA, CDR2 SNTAGT. The chain's CDR3 is CASSPTLGVSEQFF. CDR3 in DNA: TGTGCCAGCAGTCCCACGCTGGGAGTTTCTGAGCAGTTCTTC.

V usage is TRBV30 and J usage is TRBJ2-7; D ambiguous. Trimming left V 3 bases short and J 2 bases short, with 11 bases between. Germline values: CDR1 GTSNPN, CDR2 SVGIG (reference sequence). CDR3 length: 13 residues. CDR3 sequence: CAWREKGTYEQYF. The CDR3 nucleotides read TGTGCCTGGAGGGAAAAAGGGACCTACGAGCAGTACTTC.